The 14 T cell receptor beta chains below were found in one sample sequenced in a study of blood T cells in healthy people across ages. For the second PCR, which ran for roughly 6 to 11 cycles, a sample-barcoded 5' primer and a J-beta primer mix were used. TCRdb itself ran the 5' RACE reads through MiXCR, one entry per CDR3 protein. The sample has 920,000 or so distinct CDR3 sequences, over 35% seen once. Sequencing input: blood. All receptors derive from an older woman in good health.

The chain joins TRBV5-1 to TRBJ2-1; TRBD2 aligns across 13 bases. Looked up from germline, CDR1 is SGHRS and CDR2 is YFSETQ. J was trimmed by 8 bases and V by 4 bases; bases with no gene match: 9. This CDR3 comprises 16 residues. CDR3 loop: CASSPDTSGRVHEQFF. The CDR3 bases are TGCGCCAGCAGCCCTGATACTAGCGGGAGGGTACATGAGCAGTTCTTC.

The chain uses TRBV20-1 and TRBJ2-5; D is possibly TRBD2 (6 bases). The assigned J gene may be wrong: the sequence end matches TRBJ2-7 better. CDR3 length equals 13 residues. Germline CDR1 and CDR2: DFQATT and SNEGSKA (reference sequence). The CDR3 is CSARDTSQSEQYF. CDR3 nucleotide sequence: TGCAGTGCTAGAGATACTAGCCAAAGCGAGCAGTACTTC.

The CDR3: CASSSLQTGRNTEAFF. In nucleotides, the CDR3 is TGTGCCAGCAGTTCCCTCCAGACAGGGAGGAACACTGAAGCTTTCTTT. The rearrangement joins TRBV28 to TRBJ1-1; 7 positions match TRBD1. V was pared by 4 bases and J by 1 base, with 9 bases of the junction left unmatched. The CDR3 length is 16 residues. Per germline, CDR1 MDHEN and CDR2 SYDVKM. Full variable domain (remainder filled in from reference TRBV28 and TRBJ1-1): DVKVTQSSRYLVKRTGEKVFLECVQDMDHENMFWYRQDPGLGLRLIYFSYDVKMKEKGDIPEGYSVSREKKERFSLILESASTNQTSMYLCASSSLQTGRNTEAFFGQGTRLTVV.

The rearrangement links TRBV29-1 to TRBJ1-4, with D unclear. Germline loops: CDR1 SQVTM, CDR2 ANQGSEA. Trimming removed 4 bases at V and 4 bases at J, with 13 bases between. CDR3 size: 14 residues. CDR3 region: CSVGSPSSNEKLFF. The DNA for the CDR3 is TGCAGCGTTGGAAGTCCGTCTAGTAATGAAAAACTGTTTTTT.

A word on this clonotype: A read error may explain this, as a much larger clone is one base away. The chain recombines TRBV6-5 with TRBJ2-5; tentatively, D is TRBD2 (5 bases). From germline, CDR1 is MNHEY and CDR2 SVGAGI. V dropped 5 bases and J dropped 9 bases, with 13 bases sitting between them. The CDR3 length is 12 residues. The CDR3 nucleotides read TGTGCCAGCAGTCCGGGCCTGGAGGCCCAGTACTTC. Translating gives CASSPGLEAQYF.

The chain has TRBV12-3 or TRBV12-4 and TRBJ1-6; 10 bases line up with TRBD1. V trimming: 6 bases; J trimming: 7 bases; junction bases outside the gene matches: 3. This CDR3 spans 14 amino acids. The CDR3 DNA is TGTGCCAGCAGGACAGGGGGCCGAAATTCACCCCTCCACTTT. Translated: CASRTGGRNSPLHF.

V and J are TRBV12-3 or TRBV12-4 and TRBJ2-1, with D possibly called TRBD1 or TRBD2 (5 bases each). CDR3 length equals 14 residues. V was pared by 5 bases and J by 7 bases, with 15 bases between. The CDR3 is CASSVGRNINEQFF. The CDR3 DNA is TGTGCCAGCAGTGTGGGACGGAATATAAATGAGCAGTTCTTC.

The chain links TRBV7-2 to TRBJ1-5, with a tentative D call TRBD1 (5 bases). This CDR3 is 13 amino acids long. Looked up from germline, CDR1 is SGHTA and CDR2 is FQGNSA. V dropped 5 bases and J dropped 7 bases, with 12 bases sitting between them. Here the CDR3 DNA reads TGTGCCAGCAGCCAAGGGACGGCCCAGCCCCAGCATTTT. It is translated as CASSQGTAQPQHF.

CDR3 DNA sequence: TGTTTCGGGGAGAGCTCCTACAATGAGCAGTTCTTC. As protein: CFGESSYNEQFF. V and J are TRBV21-1 and TRBJ2-1. TRBV21-1 represents a pseudogene. The CDR3 totals 12 residues.

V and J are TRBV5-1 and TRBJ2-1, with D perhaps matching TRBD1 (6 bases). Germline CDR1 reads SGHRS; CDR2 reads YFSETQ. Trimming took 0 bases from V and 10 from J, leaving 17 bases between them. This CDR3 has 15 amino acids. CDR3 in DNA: TGCGCCAGCAGCTTGGCCGGGACACCGTTGCACGAGCAGTTCTTC. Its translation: CASSLAGTPLHEQFF.

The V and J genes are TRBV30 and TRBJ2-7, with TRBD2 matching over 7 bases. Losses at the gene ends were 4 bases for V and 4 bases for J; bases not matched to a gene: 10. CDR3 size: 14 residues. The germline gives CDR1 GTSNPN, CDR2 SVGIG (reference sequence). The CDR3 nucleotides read TGTGCCTGGATAAAAGAGGGAGGGTTTTACGAGCAGTACTTC. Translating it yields CAWIKEGGFYEQYF.

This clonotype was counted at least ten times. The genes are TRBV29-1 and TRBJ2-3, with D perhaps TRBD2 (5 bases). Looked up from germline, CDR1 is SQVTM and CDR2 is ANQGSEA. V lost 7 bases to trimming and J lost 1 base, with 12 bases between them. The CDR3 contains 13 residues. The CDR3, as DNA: TGCAGCGGCGAGGACTCTGGCACAGATACGCAGTATTTT. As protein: CSGEDSGTDTQYF.

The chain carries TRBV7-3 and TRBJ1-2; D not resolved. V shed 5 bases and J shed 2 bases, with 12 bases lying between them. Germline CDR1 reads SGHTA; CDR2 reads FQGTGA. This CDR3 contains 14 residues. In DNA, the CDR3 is TGTGCCAGCAGCCCTCAAGCGGGGAACTATGGCTACACCTTC. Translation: CASSPQAGNYGYTF.

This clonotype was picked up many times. CDR3 sequence (DNA): TGTGCCAGCAGCCAACCGGGACAGGGTTCCTACGAGCAGTACTTC. Amino acid sequence: CASSQPGQGSYEQYF. The chain links TRBV3-1 to TRBJ2-7; 9 nucleotides match TRBD1. V shed 2 bases, J shed 1 base, and the junction held 3 bases outside the gene matches. CDR1 LGHDT and CDR2 YNNKEL come from the germline V gene (reference sequence). The length of the CDR3 is 15 residues.